This T cell receptor beta chain was captured in a study of blood T cell repertoires in COVID-19. Whole-study context: Sites in the United States, Italy and Spain provided acute and convalescent COVID-19 samples.

Germline V gives CDR1 SGHDT, CDR2 YYEEEE. The CDR3 covers 12 residues. Deletions cut 1 base from V and 9 bases from J, with 8 bases between. In the original processing: Reference gene primer amplification in the assay estimated nucleated cell counts. Sequencing was performed with immunoSEQ multiplex PCR; in TCRdb, only in-frame clones are kept and a portion is missing. V, J and clone size were drawn from that table, and D and trimming were deduced from the DNA. The sample has more than 250,000 clones; about nine tenths are singletons. The receptor was isolated from a man between 45 and 60 years old with active or convalescent COVID-19. J is TRBJ2-1 and V is TRBV5-6; D is unresolved. The sequencing sample was made of peripheral blood. This chain's CDR3 is CASSLSVGEQFF. In nucleotides, the CDR3 is TGTGCCAGCAGCTTGTCTGTCGGTGAGCAGTTCTTC. Variable domain in full (rest from reference TRBV5-6 and TRBJ2-1): DAGVTQSPTHLIKTRGQQVTLRCSPKSGHDTVSWYQQALGQGPQFIFQYYEEEERQRGNFPDRFSGHQFPNYSSELNVNALLLGDSALYLCASSLSVGEQFFGPGTRLTVL.